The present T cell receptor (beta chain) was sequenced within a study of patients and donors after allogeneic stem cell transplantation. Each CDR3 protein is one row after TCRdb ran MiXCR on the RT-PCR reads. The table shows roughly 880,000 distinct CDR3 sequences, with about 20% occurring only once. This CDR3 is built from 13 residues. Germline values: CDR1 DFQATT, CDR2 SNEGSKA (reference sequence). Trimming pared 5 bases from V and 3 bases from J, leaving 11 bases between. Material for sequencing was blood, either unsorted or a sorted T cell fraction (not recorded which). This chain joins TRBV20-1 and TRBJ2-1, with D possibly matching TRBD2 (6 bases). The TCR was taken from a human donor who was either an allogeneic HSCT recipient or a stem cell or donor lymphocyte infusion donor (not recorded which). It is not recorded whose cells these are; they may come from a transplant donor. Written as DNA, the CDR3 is TGCAGTGCTGGAACGGGACTCTACAATGAGCAGTTCTTC. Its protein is CSAGTGLYNEQFF.